The rows below give T cell receptor beta chains drawn from one sample of a study of CD8 T cells in Susac syndrome. TCRdb re-called the immunoSEQ multiplex PCR reads through MiXCR, storing one row per CDR3 protein. The top ten clones hold roughly 0.1% of a sample with hundreds of thousands of distinct CDR3 sequences, about 96% of them seen once. Material: CD4+ T cells from PBMCs. Receptors originate from a human donor with Susac syndrome. Both conserved end residues are part of each CDR3. The D gene is left open where the match is weak. Some rows have no size entry. The others give once, few or many, or a class for an expanded clone.

.,TRBV20-1,TRBJ1-4,.,CSARDPRGEKLFF,TGCAGTGCTAGAGATCCCAGGGGTGAAAAACTGTTTTTT
.,TRBV6-6,TRBJ1-1,.,CASSLSAGVNTEAFF,TGTGCCAGCAGTCTGTCGGCGGGGGTGAACACTGAAGCTTTCTTT
.,TRBV6-6,TRBJ2-3,.,CASSEHGRTDTQYF,TGTGCCAGCAGCGAGCACGGTCGCACAGATACGCAGTATTTT
.,TRBV20-1,TRBJ1-5,TRBD1,CSAGIQGNQPQHF,TGCAGTGCTGGGATACAGGGGAATCAGCCCCAGCATTTT
.,TRBV9,TRBJ2-1,.,CASSAGVGTVYNEQFF,TGTGCCAGCAGCGCGGGAGTCGGGACAGTCTACAATGAGCAGTTCTTC
.,TRBV4-2,TRBJ2-3,TRBD2,CASSHRLAGADTQYF,TGTGCCAGCAGCCACCGACTAGCGGGAGCAGATACGCAGTATTTT
once,TRBV5-4,TRBJ1-1,.,CASSLPALYTEAFF,TGTGCCAGCAGCTTGCCAGCACTTTACACTGAAGCTTTCTTT
.,TRBV18,TRBJ2-7,.,CASSPDNFYEQYF,TGTGCCAGCTCACCCGACAACTTCTACGAGCAGTACTTC
.,TRBV11-2,TRBJ2-1,TRBD1,CASSSNRGPSNEQFF,TGTGCCAGCAGCTCCAACAGGGGGCCATCCAATGAGCAGTTCTTC
.,TRBV18,TRBJ2-6,.,CASSLTDDSGANVLTF,TGTGCCAGCTCACTGACAGACGACTCTGGGGCCAACGTCCTGACTTTC
.,TRBV5-1,TRBJ1-1,TRBD1,CASSPPGQGGMSTEAFF,TGCGCCAGCAGCCCACCAGGACAGGGGGGGATGAGCACTGAAGCTTTCTTT
.,TRBV6-2/TRBV6-3,TRBJ1-2,.,CASSYRLYGYTF,TGTGCCAGCAGTTATAGGCTCTATGGCTACACCTTC
.,TRBV18,TRBJ2-5,.,CASSPALERLQETQYF,TGTGCCAGCTCACCCGCTCTGGAGAGGCTCCAAGAGACCCAGTACTTC
.,TRBV12-3/TRBV12-4,TRBJ2-1,TRBD2,CASTTWGGVWFF,TGTGCCAGCACCACCTGGGGAGGGGTTTGGTTCTTC
.,TRBV6-5,TRBJ2-5,TRBD1,CASRRDRVLETQYF,TGTGCCAGCAGACGGGACAGGGTTCTGGAGACCCAGTACTTC
.,TRBV9,TRBJ2-1,TRBD1,CASSRDRPSEQFF,TGTGCCAGCAGCCGGGACAGGCCCAGTGAGCAGTTCTTC
.,TRBV19,TRBJ1-2,.,CASRTVYGYTF,TGTGCCAGCCGGACAGTCTATGGCTACACCTTC
.,TRBV25-1,TRBJ2-7,.,CASRAAGVYEQYF,TGTGCCAGCAGGGCCGCAGGCGTCTACGAGCAGTACTTC
.,TRBV20-1,TRBJ2-7,TRBD1,CSASSTTGRYEQYF,TGCAGTGCTAGCAGTACGACAGGGCGGTACGAGCAGTACTTC
once,TRBV7-2,TRBJ1-2,.,CASSPVVDVNYGYTF,TGTGCCAGCAGCCCAGTGGTGGACGTTAACTATGGCTACACCTTC
once,TRBV20-1,TRBJ2-7,.,CSARDRGNYEQYF,TGCAGTGCTAGAGATCGGGGGAACTACGAGCAGTACTTC
.,TRBV12-3/TRBV12-4,TRBJ2-1,.,CASRQTGTSSSYNEQFF,TGTGCCAGCAGACAGACCGGGACATCGAGCTCCTACAATGAGCAGTTCTTC
.,TRBV14,TRBJ2-1,.,CASNQGPGLHEQFF,TGTGCCAGCAACCAGGGCCCGGGACTCCATGAGCAGTTCTTC
.,TRBV15,TRBJ2-3,.,CATSRDSSTDTQYF,TGTGCCACCAGCAGGGACAGTAGCACAGATACGCAGTATTTT
.,TRBV15,TRBJ2-4,.,CATSRDRARTQRKNIQYF,TGTGCCACCAGCAGAGATAGGGCCCGTACCCAGCGCAAAAACATTCAGTACTTC
.,TRBV20-1,TRBJ1-2,TRBD1,CSAPGTVLDYGYTF,TGCAGTGCGCCTGGGACAGTTCTGGACTATGGCTACACCTTC
once,TRBV29-1,TRBJ2-5,.,CSASWGDETQYF,TGCAGCGCCTCATGGGGGGATGAGACCCAGTACTTC
.,TRBV5-4,TRBJ1-1,.,CASSLVGVNTEAFF,TGTGCCAGCAGTTTAGTCGGGGTGAACACTGAAGCTTTCTTT
.,TRBV7-2,TRBJ2-3,.,CASSLVRPDTQYF,TGTGCCAGCAGCTTAGTCCGTCCAGATACGCAGTATTTT